This TCR beta chain was captured in a study of beta chain features in type 1 diabetes. Whole-study context: Healthy donors and patients showed comparable age, gender and cell yields. Study outcomes and limitations: All four CD4+ subsets from Type 1 diabetes patients carried moderately but significantly shorter TCRB CDR3s.

Expressed TCRB transcripts were sequenced after all isolated RNA was converted to cDNA. Only in-frame clones appear in the TCRdb table, and some are missing; sequencing was by immunoSEQ multiplex PCR. The data show a few hundred thousand clones, 15% seen once. The CDR3 has 14 amino acids. The germline gives CDR1 LNHDA, CDR2 SQIVND (reference sequence). V lost 5 bases and J lost 0, with 11 bases in between. About this clone: What it binds is not known.

Averaging roughly 110 mL, one heparinised blood draw was given by each donor. Specimen: naive CD4+ T cells from blood. The J gene is TRBJ2-7, the V gene TRBV19; no definite D call. The sequence derives from a man aged 18 to 29 with type 1 diabetes. As DNA, the CDR3 is TGTGCCAGTAGTTCCCGGTTCGACTCCTACGAGCAGTACTTC. This translates into CASSSRFDSYEQYF.